A selection of T cell receptor beta chains follows, all from one sample in a study of T cells in Graves' hyperthyroidism and ophthalmopathy. TCRdb analysed the multiplex PCR reads with MiXCR anew, one entry per CDR3 protein. The data contain about 210,000 distinct CDR3 sequences, 17% of them singletons. Sequencing was performed on blood. The origin of the receptors is a man aged 50 to 60 with Graves' hyperthyroidism. CDR3s include the opening cysteine and the closing phenylalanine or tryptophan. Fields, in order: clone size, D gene, J gene, V gene, CDR3 protein, CDR3 DNA. D genes are given only for firm matches. Only part of the rows carry a size: once, few, many, or a class if the clone is expanded.

size: few; D: .; J: TRBJ2-1; V: TRBV5-1; CDR3: CASSLRADSSYNEQFF; DNA: TGCGCCAGCAGCTTGCGAGCGGATAGCTCCTACAATGAGCAGTTCTTC
size: many; D: .; J: TRBJ2-1; V: TRBV24-1; CDR3: CATSDLDGSNEQFF; DNA: TGTGCCACCAGTGATCTGGATGGTTCTAATGAGCAGTTCTTC
size: many; D: .; J: TRBJ2-1; V: TRBV6-1; CDR3: CASSYLRRLVLYNEQFF; DNA: TGTGCCAGCAGTTACCTCCGCAGACTAGTCCTCTACAATGAGCAGTTCTTC
size: many; D: .; J: TRBJ2-7; V: TRBV27; CDR3: CASSLNVEMEQYF; DNA: TGTGCCAGCAGTTTAAATGTGGAAATGGAGCAGTACTTC
size: .; D: .; J: TRBJ2-2; V: TRBV19; CDR3: CASSRGWGANTGELFF; DNA: TGTGCCAGTAGTAGAGGTTGGGGAGCGAACACCGGGGAGCTGTTTTTT
size: many; D: .; J: TRBJ2-3; V: TRBV28; CDR3: CASSITLQEDTQYF; DNA: TGTGCCAGCAGTATAACTTTACAGGAAGATACGCAGTATTTT
size: .; D: .; J: TRBJ1-2; V: TRBV27; CDR3: CASGSQGIIYGYTF; DNA: TGTGCCAGCGGATCACAGGGAATAATTTATGGCTACACCTTC
size: .; D: .; J: TRBJ1-1; V: TRBV11-1; CDR3: CASSLDSLFVVDTEAFF; DNA: TGTGCCAGCAGCTTGGACAGTCTCTTCGTAGTCGACACTGAAGCTTTCTTT
size: few; D: TRBD2; J: TRBJ2-1; V: TRBV20-1; CDR3: CSAGVAGRSYNEQFF; DNA: TGCAGTGCTGGGGTAGCGGGAAGGTCCTACAATGAGCAGTTCTTC
size: few; D: .; J: TRBJ2-1; V: TRBV4-1; CDR3: CASSQEGAGRENEQFF; DNA: TGCGCCAGCAGCCAAGAAGGGGCGGGAAGGGAGAATGAGCAGTTCTTC
size: .; D: TRBD2; J: TRBJ2-3; V: TRBV10-3; CDR3: CAIREAGGGADTQYF; DNA: TGTGCCATCAGGGAAGCGGGAGGAGGGGCAGATACGCAGTATTTT
size: many; D: .; J: TRBJ2-3; V: TRBV2; CDR3: CASSGGSTDTQYF; DNA: TGTGCCAGCAGTGGGGGCAGCACAGATACGCAGTATTTT
size: many; D: .; J: TRBJ2-5; V: TRBV7-7; CDR3: CASSLVQRGETQYF; DNA: TGTGCTAGCAGCTTAGTGCAACGGGGGGAGACCCAGTACTTC
size: many; D: TRBD1; J: TRBJ2-3; V: TRBV3-1; CDR3: CASSGEAGGEDTQYF; DNA: TGTGCCAGCAGCGGGGAGGCAGGGGGCGAAGATACGCAGTATTTT
size: few; D: .; J: TRBJ1-1; V: TRBV5-6; CDR3: CASSLVGTNTEAFF; DNA: TGTGCCAGCAGCTTGGTGGGCACGAACACTGAAGCTTTCTTT
size: many; D: TRBD1; J: TRBJ2-5; V: TRBV28; CDR3: CASSKGQLQETQYF; DNA: TGTGCCAGCAGTAAGGGACAGCTACAAGAGACCCAGTACTTC
size: many; D: TRBD2; J: TRBJ2-1; V: TRBV11-3; CDR3: CASSRSGVGGNEQFF; DNA: TGTGCCAGCAGCCGTAGCGGGGTCGGGGGCAATGAGCAGTTCTTC
size: few; D: .; J: TRBJ2-1; V: TRBV6-4; CDR3: CASITGMGVNEQFF; DNA: TGTGCCAGCATAACGGGGATGGGGGTCAATGAGCAGTTCTTC
size: few; D: TRBD1; J: TRBJ1-2; V: TRBV5-1; CDR3: CASSPDRIRPYGYTF; DNA: TGCGCCAGCAGCCCGGACAGGATCCGCCCGTATGGCTACACCTTC
size: .; D: .; J: TRBJ2-2; V: TRBV5-1; CDR3: CASSLVPGEHGELFF; DNA: TGCGCCAGCAGCTTGGTACCAGGGGAACACGGGGAGCTGTTTTTT
size: .; D: TRBD2; J: TRBJ2-1; V: TRBV2; CDR3: CASSEHSGKQFF; DNA: TGTGCCAGCAGTGAACATAGCGGGAAGCAGTTCTTC
size: few; D: TRBD2; J: TRBJ2-3; V: TRBV5-1; CDR3: CASSLGLAGNTDTQYF; DNA: TGCGCCAGCAGCTTGGGGCTAGCGGGAAACACAGATACGCAGTATTTT